This TCR beta chain emerged from a study of cytomegalovirus exposure and HLA in healthy donors. For the study at large: In an early release, HLA-typed donors contributed tens of millions of unique TCR sequences. General study results and limits: Some highly shared sequence variants likely arose as a pipeline artifact. Highest at DRB1 and lowest at HLA-C, TCR association rates differed among HLA loci in a later analysis.

Amplification used 60 Vbeta primers and 13 Jbeta primers. Sequenced by immunoSEQ multiplex PCR; TCRdb stores in-frame clones only, minus some. This table has fewer than 250,000 clones, roughly 80% appearing once. Note on this clone: Its antigen is unidentified.

CDR1 is SGHTA and CDR2 is FQGNSA in the germline V gene. This CDR3 region has 15 residues. The V and J ends lost 5 bases and 5 bases respectively, with 18 bases between them. This sequence was found in a male donor in good health and CMV-seronegative. This sequence joins TRBV7-2 and TRBJ1-1; no clear D gene. Sequenced input: PBMCs. Here the CDR3 DNA reads TGTGCCAGCAGCCTTCTAATTACGGGAAGAACTGAAGCTTTCTTT. As protein: CASSLLITGRTEAFF.